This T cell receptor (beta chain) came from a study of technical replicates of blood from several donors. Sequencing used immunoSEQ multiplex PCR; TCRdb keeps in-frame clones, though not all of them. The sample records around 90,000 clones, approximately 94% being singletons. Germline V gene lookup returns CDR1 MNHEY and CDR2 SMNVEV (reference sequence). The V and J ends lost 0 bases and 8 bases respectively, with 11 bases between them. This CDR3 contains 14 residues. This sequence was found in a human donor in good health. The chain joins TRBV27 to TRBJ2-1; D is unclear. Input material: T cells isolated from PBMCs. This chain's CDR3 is CASSLSKLVYEQFF. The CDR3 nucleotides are TGTGCCAGCAGTTTATCGAAGCTAGTCTATGAGCAGTTCTTC.